The sequence of this T cell receptor beta chain was determined in a study of T cell changes during pregnancy in multiple sclerosis. CDR3 length equals 15 residues. CDR1 and CDR2 (germline): SGHTA, FQGNSA. V was cut by 5 bases and J by 5 bases, with 18 bases left in between. Assay used: immunoSEQ multiplex PCR; TCRdb lists only in-frame clones, some missing. Of almost 50,000 clones in the sample, around 94% were seen once. The sequencing used CD4+ T cells from peripheral blood mononuclear cells, collected in the third trimester of pregnancy. The TCR originated in a female donor with multiple sclerosis, enrolled in a pregnancy study. The chain has TRBV7-2 and TRBJ1-1; the D is unclear. CDR3 DNA sequence: TGTGCCAGCAGCCGGGATGGTGTGGCGGGGACTGAAGCTTTCTTT. Translating gives CASSRDGVAGTEAFF.